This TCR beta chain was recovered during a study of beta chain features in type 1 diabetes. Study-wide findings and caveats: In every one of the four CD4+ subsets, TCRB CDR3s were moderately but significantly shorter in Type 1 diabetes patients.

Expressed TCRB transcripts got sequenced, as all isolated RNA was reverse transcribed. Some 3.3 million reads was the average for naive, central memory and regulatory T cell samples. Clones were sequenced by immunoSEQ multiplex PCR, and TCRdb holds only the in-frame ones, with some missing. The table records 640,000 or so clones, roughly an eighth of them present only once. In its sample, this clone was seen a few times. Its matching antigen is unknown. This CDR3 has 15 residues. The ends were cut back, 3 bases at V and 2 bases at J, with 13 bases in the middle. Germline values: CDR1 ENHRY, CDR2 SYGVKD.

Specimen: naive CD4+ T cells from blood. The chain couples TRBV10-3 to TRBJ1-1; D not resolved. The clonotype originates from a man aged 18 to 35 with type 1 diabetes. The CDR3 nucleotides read TGTGCCATCAGTGATCTGGGGAGGGTTAACACTGAAGCTTTCTTT. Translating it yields CAISDLGRVNTEAFF.